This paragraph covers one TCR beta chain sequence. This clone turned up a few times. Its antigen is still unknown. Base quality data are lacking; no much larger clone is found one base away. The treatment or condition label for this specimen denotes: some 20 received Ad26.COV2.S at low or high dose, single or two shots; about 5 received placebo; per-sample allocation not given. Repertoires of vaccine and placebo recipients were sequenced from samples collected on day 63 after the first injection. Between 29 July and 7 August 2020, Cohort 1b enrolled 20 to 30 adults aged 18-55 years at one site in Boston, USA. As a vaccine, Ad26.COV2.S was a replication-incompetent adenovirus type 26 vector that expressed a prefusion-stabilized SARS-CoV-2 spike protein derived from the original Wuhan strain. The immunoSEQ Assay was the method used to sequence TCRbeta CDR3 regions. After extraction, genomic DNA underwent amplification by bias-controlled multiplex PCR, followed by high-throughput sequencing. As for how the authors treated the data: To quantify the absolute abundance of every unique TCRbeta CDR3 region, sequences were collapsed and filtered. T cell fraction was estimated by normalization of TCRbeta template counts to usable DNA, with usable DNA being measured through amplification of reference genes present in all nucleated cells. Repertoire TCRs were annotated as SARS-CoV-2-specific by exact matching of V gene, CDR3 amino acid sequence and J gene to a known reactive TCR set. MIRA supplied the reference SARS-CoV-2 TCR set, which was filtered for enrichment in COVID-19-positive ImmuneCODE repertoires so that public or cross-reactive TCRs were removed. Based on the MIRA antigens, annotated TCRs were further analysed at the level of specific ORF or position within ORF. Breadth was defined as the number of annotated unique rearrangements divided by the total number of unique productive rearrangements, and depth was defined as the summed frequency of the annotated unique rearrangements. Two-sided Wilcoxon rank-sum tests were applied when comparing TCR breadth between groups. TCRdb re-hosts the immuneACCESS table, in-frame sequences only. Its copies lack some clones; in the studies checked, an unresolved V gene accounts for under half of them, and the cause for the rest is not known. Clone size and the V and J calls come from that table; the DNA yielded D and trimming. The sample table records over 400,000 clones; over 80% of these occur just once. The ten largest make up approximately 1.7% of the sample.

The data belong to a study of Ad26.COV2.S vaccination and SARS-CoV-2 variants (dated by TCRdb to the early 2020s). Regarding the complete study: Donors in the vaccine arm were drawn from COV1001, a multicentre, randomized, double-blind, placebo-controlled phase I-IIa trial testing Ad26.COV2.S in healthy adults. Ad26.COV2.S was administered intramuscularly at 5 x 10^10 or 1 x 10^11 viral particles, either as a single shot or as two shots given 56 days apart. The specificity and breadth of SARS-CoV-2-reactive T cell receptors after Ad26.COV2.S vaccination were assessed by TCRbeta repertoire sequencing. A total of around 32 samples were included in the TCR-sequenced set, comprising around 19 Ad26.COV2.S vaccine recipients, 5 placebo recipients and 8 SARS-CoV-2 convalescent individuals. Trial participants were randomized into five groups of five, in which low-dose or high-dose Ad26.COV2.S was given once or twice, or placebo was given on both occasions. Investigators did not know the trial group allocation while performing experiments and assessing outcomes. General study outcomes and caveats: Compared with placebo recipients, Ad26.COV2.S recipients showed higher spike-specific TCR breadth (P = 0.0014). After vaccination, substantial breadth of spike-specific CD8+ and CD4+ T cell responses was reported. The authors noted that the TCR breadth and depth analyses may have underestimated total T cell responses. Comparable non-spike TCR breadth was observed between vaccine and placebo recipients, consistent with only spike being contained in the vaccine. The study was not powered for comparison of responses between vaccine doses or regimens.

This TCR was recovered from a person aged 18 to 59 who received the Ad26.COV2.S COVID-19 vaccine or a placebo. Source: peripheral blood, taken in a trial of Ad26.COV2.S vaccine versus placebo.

The bases read TGTGCCAGCAGTTGGGGCCGTTATGGCTACACCTTC. Translation gives CASSWGRYGYTF. Recombination joined TRBV6-2 or TRBV6-3 with TRBJ1-2; TRBD1 might be the D gene, on 5 matching bases. The CDR3 holds 12 amino acids from the cysteine to the phenylalanine. The read is trimmed to its CDR3 DNA, 36 bases read in frame from base 1. V was cut back by 4 bases and J by 5 bases, leaving a gap of 8 bases between them. The germline V gene specifies MNHEY as CDR1 and SVGEGT as CDR2.